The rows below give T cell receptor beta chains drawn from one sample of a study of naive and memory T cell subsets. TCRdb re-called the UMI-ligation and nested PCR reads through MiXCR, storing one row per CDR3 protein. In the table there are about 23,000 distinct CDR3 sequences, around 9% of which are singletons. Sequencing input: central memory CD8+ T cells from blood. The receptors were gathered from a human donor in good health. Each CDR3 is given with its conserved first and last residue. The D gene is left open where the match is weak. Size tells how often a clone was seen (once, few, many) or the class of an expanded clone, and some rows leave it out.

TGTGCCAGCAGCTTGTTCGGGACAACCGGGAATGAGCAGTTCTTC,CASSLFGTTGNEQFF,NA,NA,TRBJ2-1,TRBV5-5
TGTGCCAGCTCGACAGCCAACACTGAAGCTTTCTTT,CASSTANTEAFF,NA,few,TRBJ1-1,TRBV27
TGTGCCAGCATCCCACCTGGGCGCGGACAGGTCTACAATGAGCAGTTCTTC,CASIPPGRGQVYNEQFF,TRBD1,many,TRBJ2-1,TRBV7-8
TGCGCCAGCAGCCAAGATAGAGGGCTAGCGGGGACCTACGAGCAGTACTTC,CASSQDRGLAGTYEQYF,TRBD2,many,TRBJ2-7,TRBV4-3
TGTGCCAGCAGTTACTCGATGGGAGAGAACACCGGGGAGCTGTTTTTT,CASSYSMGENTGELFF,NA,many,TRBJ2-2,TRBV6-5
TGTGCCACCAGCAGCGGAGAAGAAGGGACTAGCGGGATCGAGACCCAGTACTTC,CATSSGEEGTSGIETQYF,TRBD2,NA,TRBJ2-5,TRBV15
TGCAGCGTTGTGTTGGGACGGATGAACACTGAAGCTTTCTTT,CSVVLGRMNTEAFF,NA,few,TRBJ1-1,TRBV29-1
TGTGCCAGCAGCCTACAGGGTGGTAAAGATGAGCAGTTCTTC,CASSLQGGKDEQFF,NA,many,TRBJ2-1,TRBV5-4
TGCGCCAGCAGCCAAGCTTCCGGGCTGTCCAATGAAAAACTGTTTTTT,CASSQASGLSNEKLFF,NA,NA,TRBJ1-4,TRBV4-1
TGTGCCAGCAGCCCAGAGGGCTCTGGGGCCAACGTCCTGACTTTC,CASSPEGSGANVLTF,NA,once,TRBJ2-6,TRBV7-8
TGTGCCAGCAGCTACGGGGTGGATAACTATGGCTACACCTTC,CASSYGVDNYGYTF,NA,few,TRBJ1-2,TRBV9
TGCAGCGTCTTAGGGGGCGATCAGCGGGAGCAGTTCTTC,CSVLGGDQREQFF,TRBD1,NA,TRBJ2-1,TRBV29-1
TGTGCCAGCAGTTATGGGTCAGAACTGGGGGAGCTGTTTTTT,CASSYGSELGELFF,NA,many,TRBJ2-2,TRBV6-2/TRBV6-3
TGTGCCAGCAGTTATGGAGAAAAAGAGACCCAGTACTTC,CASSYGEKETQYF,NA,NA,TRBJ2-5,TRBV6-2/TRBV6-3
TGTGCCAGCGGGTTTTGGGAGTATGAGCAGTTCTTC,CASGFWEYEQFF,NA,NA,TRBJ2-1,TRBV9
TGCGCCAGCAGCCAAGAACGGGGGACCCCCAGGGGGAATGAGCAGTTCTTC,CASSQERGTPRGNEQFF,NA,few,TRBJ2-1,TRBV4-1
TGCAGTGCTAGAGGAGGGCGGGAGGGCTACAATGAGCAGTTCTTC,CSARGGREGYNEQFF,TRBD2,few,TRBJ2-1,TRBV20-1
TGTGCCAGCAGCCCGCTCGCGCAAAGTACCTACAATGAGCAGTTCTTC,CASSPLAQSTYNEQFF,NA,many,TRBJ2-1,TRBV7-2
TGTGCCAGCTCACCAGGGGACAGAGATAATGAAAAACTGTTTTTT,CASSPGDRDNEKLFF,TRBD1,NA,TRBJ1-4,TRBV18
TGTGCCAGCAGTTTGTCTGAACATGCCAATCAGCCCCAGCATTTT,CASSLSEHANQPQHF,NA,few,TRBJ1-5,TRBV28
TGCGCCAGCAGCCAAGGGACTCTCTACGATGAGCAGTTCTTC,CASSQGTLYDEQFF,NA,many,TRBJ2-1,TRBV4-3
TGCAGTCCCCGGGACATAGGCACAGATACGCAGTATTTT,CSPRDIGTDTQYF,NA,few,TRBJ2-3,TRBV20-1
TGTGCCAGCAGTTACTCTCCCGGACTTGACAATGAGCAGTTCTTC,CASSYSPGLDNEQFF,NA,many,TRBJ2-1,TRBV6-2/TRBV6-3
TGTGCCAGCAGTGAGTACGGGGTGACCTACGAGCAGTACTTC,CASSEYGVTYEQYF,NA,many,TRBJ2-7,TRBV2
TGTGCCAGCAGTTGGGACTCTGGGGCCGATGAGCAGTTCTTC,CASSWDSGADEQFF,NA,many,TRBJ2-1,TRBV12-3/TRBV12-4
TGTGCTAGCAGCCCTACGTTGAGGCTTTACAGCACAGATACGCAGTATTTT,CASSPTLRLYSTDTQYF,NA,NA,TRBJ2-3,TRBV7-7
TGTGCCAGCAAGGGGGAGCCGCGCACAGATACGCAGTATTTT,CASKGEPRTDTQYF,NA,many,TRBJ2-3,TRBV13
TGTGCCAGCAGCTTAGTTCCGGGAGCAGGGTGGGACTACGAGCAGTACTTC,CASSLVPGAGWDYEQYF,NA,medium-sized,TRBJ2-7,TRBV7-2
TGTGCCAGCAGTTCGTCCCGGGACTTGAACACCGGGGAGCTGTTTTTT,CASSSSRDLNTGELFF,NA,many,TRBJ2-2,TRBV12-3/TRBV12-4
TGTGCCAGCAGTTCCCCCTTCCTCACCGCTAACTATGGCTACACCTTC,CASSSPFLTANYGYTF,NA,few,TRBJ1-2,TRBV28
TGTGCCAGCAGTGCCCTAGCGGGATTTGGTAATGAGCAGTTCTTC,CASSALAGFGNEQFF,TRBD2,many,TRBJ2-1,TRBV25-1